This T cell receptor (beta chain) was sequenced during a study of T cell repertoires in cytomegalovirus infection. Study details: Shared public TCR beta signatures pointed to both CMV infection and a matching HLA type.

TCRdb fed the reads into MiXCR, producing one record per CDR3 protein. This table has roughly 630,000 distinct CDR3 sequences, 20% to 30% appearing once. This clonotype has a count of ten or more. Its antigen is unknown. Findings and limits, study-wide: Dominating the ex vivo response were HLA-C-restricted CMV-specific TCR beta clonotypes. Accumulated public TCR beta family frequency recognized individuals carrying CMV together with the relevant HLA.

Sequenced input: CD8+ T cells from PBMCs. This receptor was obtained from a human donor in good health (CMV status not recorded). Some clones in this sample may be carry-over from other donors' samples.

The CDR3, as DNA: TGTGCCAGCACCCTGATAGCGGGGGATCTGGAGCAGTACTTC. This gives the protein CASTLIAGDLEQYF. This chain connects TRBV7-2 to TRBJ2-7, with TRBD2 matching over 9 bases. Per the germline V gene, CDR1 is SGHTA and CDR2 is FQGNSA. V lost 7 bases to trimming and J lost 7 bases; unmatched junction nucleotides: 11. The CDR3 runs to 14 residues.